The next 12 T cell receptor beta chains were all read from a single sample in a study of blood T cell repertoires in COVID-19. The data were produced by immunoSEQ multiplex PCR, yet TCRdb's version contains in-frame clones alone and is incomplete. The sample has roughly 380,000 clones; 85% are singletons. The sequenced sample was peripheral blood. The receptors shown here come from a woman between 18 and 29 years old with acute or convalescent COVID-19.

This clone was counted only a few times. This chain connects TRBV6-5 to TRBJ1-4, with 7 bases fitting TRBD1. The V gene end was trimmed by 7 bases and the J gene end by 6 bases; junction bases not matched to a gene: 5. This CDR3 has 13 residues. The germline gives CDR1 MNHEY, CDR2 SVGAGI. The CDR3 reads CASTRDRYEKLFF. The CDR3 bases are TGTGCCAGCACTCGGGACAGATATGAAAAACTGTTTTTT.

The chain recombines TRBV2 with TRBJ2-3; 7 bases are a match to TRBD1. The CDR3 covers 13 residues. Germline CDR1 is SNHLY and CDR2 is FYNNEI. With 11 bases clipped from V and 0 bases from J, the junction kept 5 bases outside the gene matches. The CDR3 DNA reads TGTGCCGCCCCGGGACAGAGCACAGATACGCAGTATTTT. Translated, it gives CAAPGQSTDTQYF.

V usage is TRBV27 and J usage is TRBJ2-7, with D possibly being TRBD1 (6 bases). The CDR3 contains 14 residues. From germline, CDR1 is MNHEY and CDR2 SMNVEV (reference sequence). Trimming pared 3 bases from V and 4 bases from J, leaving 13 bases between. The CDR3 region is CASSFYRASYEQYF. As DNA, the CDR3 is TGTGCCAGCAGTTTCTACAGGGCGTCTTACGAGCAGTACTTC.

This clone was seen a single time. The chain couples TRBV2 to TRBJ1-1; no definite D call. CDR1 SNHLY and CDR2 FYNNEI come from the germline V gene. The CDR3 runs 11 residues. V was shortened by 8 bases and J by 6 bases, with 10 bases between the two germline ends. The CDR3 DNA follows: TGTGCCAGCGAACGAGGTGCTGAAGCTTTCTTT. The encoded protein is CASERGAEAFF.

With respect to this clone: Other DNA sequences of this sample code for an identical CDR3. The V gene is TRBV19, the J gene TRBJ1-5; maybe TRBD1 (5 bases). The CDR3 has 12 amino acids. The V end lost 1 base, the J end lost 7 bases, and 5 bases lay between the germline ends. Germline CDR1 and CDR2: LNHDA and SQIVND (reference sequence). CDR3 nucleotides: TGTGCCAGTAGTATAGCAGGGCAGCCCCAGCATTTT. Protein: CASSIAGQPQHF.

The chain joins TRBV30 to TRBJ1-1; TRBD1 agrees at 7 bases. J gave up 3 bases and V 0 bases, and 7 bases lay outside the gene matches. The CDR3 extends over 15 amino acids. From germline, CDR1 is GTSNPN and CDR2 SVGIG (reference sequence). CDR3 sequence (DNA): TGTGCCTGGAGTGTAATAAGGGGGCAGGACACTGAAGCTTTCTTT. This sequence encodes CAWSVIRGQDTEAFF.

The rearrangement uses TRBV5-6 and TRBJ1-2; D might be TRBD1 (6 bases). Trimming left V 1 base short and J 4 bases short, with 14 bases between. The CDR3 sequence is 15 residues long. CDR1 is SGHDT, CDR2 YYEEEE, per germline. The CDR3 nucleotides read TGTGCCAGCAGCTTGCCCCGGGACACCCCCTATGGCTACACCTTC. This codes for CASSLPRDTPYGYTF.

This clone was counted a few times. The chain is built from TRBV7-2 and TRBJ1-5; no clear D gene. CDR3 size: 16 residues. V was clipped by 2 bases and J by 0 bases, with 11 bases between them. From germline, CDR1 is SGHTA and CDR2 FQGNSA. CDR3 bases: TGTGCCAGCAGCTTAAGCGAGGCCGATAGCAATCAGCCCCAGCATTTT. Translating it yields CASSLSEADSNQPQHF.

J is TRBJ1-3 and V is TRBV2; 8 bases are shared with TRBD1. The CDR3 has 16 amino acids. CDR1 and CDR2 (germline): SNHLY, FYNNEI. V lost 3 bases and J lost 5; bases outside the gene matches: 9. The CDR3 sequence is CASSDGAGQGRNTIYF. CDR3 in DNA: TGTGCCAGCAGTGATGGCGCCGGACAGGGCCGAAACACCATATATTTT.

This sequence joins TRBV4-1 and TRBJ1-5; D unresolved. CDR1 is MGHRA and CDR2 is YSYEKL in the germline V gene. The CDR3 sequence is 12 residues long. Trimming stripped 1 base from V and 5 bases from J, with 3 bases between. CDR3 sequence reads: CASSQGDQPQHF. For the CDR3, the DNA is TGCGCCAGCAGCCAAGGAGATCAGCCCCAGCATTTT.

This chain joins TRBV29-1 and TRBJ2-3; D possibly corresponds to TRBD2 (7 bases). The V gene lost 4 bases and the J gene lost 1 base, with 15 bases spanning the gap. This CDR3 has 15 residues. CDR1 and CDR2 from the germline V gene are SQVTM and ANQGSEA. For the CDR3, the DNA is TGCAGCGTTGGCTCGGGGGGCCCGGGCACAGATACGCAGTATTTT. This translates into CSVGSGGPGTDTQYF.

The CDR3 nucleotides read TGTGCCAGCAGGGAGGGAACCCCCGTCACCGGGGAGCTGTTTTTT. It yields the protein CASREGTPVTGELFF. This chain joins TRBV6-5 and TRBJ2-2, with a weak D call TRBD2 (6 bases). The V end lost 6 bases, the J end lost 4 bases, and 15 bases lay between the germline ends. The CDR3 loop spans 15 amino acids. Per germline, CDR1 MNHEY and CDR2 SVGAGI.